Each of the 32 T cell receptor beta chains below was sequenced from the same sample in a study of OX40 agonist ivuxolimab in advanced cancers. Method: immunoSEQ multiplex PCR; TCRdb's copy keeps in-frame clones and lacks some. The table lists approximately 82,000 clones, 80% to 95% of them singletons. This material consisted of CD4+ or CD8+ T cells sorted from blood, taken in a trial of the OX40 agonist ivuxolimab. All receptors come from an adult with an advanced solid tumor such as melanoma, head and neck, liver or kidney cancer.

This chain joins TRBV7-9 and TRBJ1-3; D is unclear. The CDR3 spans 13 residues. V lost 2 bases and J 0 bases, leaving 2 bases between the germline ends. CDR1 and CDR2 from the germline V gene are SEHNR and FQNEAQ (reference sequence). CDR3 amino acids: CASSLSSGNTIYF. As DNA, the CDR3 is TGTGCCAGCAGCTTATCCTCTGGAAACACCATATATTTT.

The CDR3 region is CARELLATVPYEQYF. The CDR3 DNA follows: TGTGCCAGGGAGTTACTAGCGACAGTTCCCTACGAGCAGTACTTC. The chain uses TRBV19 and TRBJ2-7; 7 positions agree with TRBD2. Trimming cost V 9 bases and J 2 bases; bases outside gene matches: 13. This CDR3 comprises 15 residues. Germline CDR1 LNHDA, CDR2 SQIVND (reference sequence).

J is TRBJ2-3 and V is TRBV19; 8 positions match TRBD2. This CDR3 contains 15 residues. Germline CDR1 is LNHDA and CDR2 is SQIVND (reference sequence). Germline trimming cut 7 bases from V and 1 base from J; bases unmatched to any gene: 7. The CDR3 DNA reads as TGTGCCAGTAAATTATTACTAGCGGGCACAGATACGCAGTATTTT. This gives the protein CASKLLLAGTDTQYF.

This chain uses TRBV30 with TRBJ2-2; TRBD2 agrees at 12 bases. Looked up from germline, CDR1 is GTSNPN and CDR2 is SVGIG (reference sequence). This CDR3 has 17 amino acids. After removal of 7 bases from V and 6 bases from J, the junction contained 15 bases not matched to a gene. DNA for the CDR3: TGTGCCTATAAGGGCCCCAGACTAGCGGGAGTTCCCGGGGAGCTGTTTTTT. Its translation: CAYKGPRLAGVPGELFF. The complete variable domain, with remaining parts taken from reference TRBV30 and TRBJ2-2, reads SQTIHQWPATLVQPVGSPLSLECTVEGTSNPNLYWYRQAAGRGLQLLFYSVGIGQISSEVPQNLSASRPQDRQFILSSKKLLLSDSGFYLCAYKGPRLAGVPGELFFGEGSRLTVL.

J is TRBJ1-2 and V is TRBV30; TRBD1 aligns across 8 bases. Germline V gene data show CDR1 as GTSNPN and CDR2 as SVGIG (reference sequence). V shed 7 bases and J 4 bases; nucleotides not matched to a gene: 8. The CDR3 spans 13 residues. This CDR3 reads CAFLWGQVYGYTF. CDR3 nucleotides: TGTGCCTTCCTCTGGGGACAGGTCTATGGCTACACCTTC.

The chain is built from TRBV29-1 and TRBJ1-1; D unresolved. This CDR3 is 13 amino acids long. Trimming took off 3 bases at V and 5 bases at J, with 13 bases between the two ends. Per the germline V gene, CDR1 is SQVTM and CDR2 is ANQGSEA. The CDR3 DNA reads TGCAGCGTTGAGACAACAGAAATGACTGAAGCTTTCTTT. Translation gives CSVETTEMTEAFF.

The chain employs TRBV9 and TRBJ1-2; 8 bases line up with TRBD1. This CDR3 contains 18 residues. With V trimmed by 1 base and J by 0 bases, 11 bases remained unmatched. Germline loops: CDR1 SGDLS, CDR2 YYNGEE. The chain's CDR3 is CASSVLPGQGPSNYGYTF. The CDR3 DNA reads TGTGCCAGCAGCGTACTCCCTGGACAGGGACCATCTAACTATGGCTACACCTTC.

The chain joins TRBV5-5 to TRBJ2-3; TRBD2 is a possible D gene (5 bases). CDR1 is SGHKS, CDR2 YYEKEE, per germline (reference sequence). Trimming took off 3 bases at V and 6 bases at J, with 17 bases between the two ends. There are 15 residues in the CDR3. DNA of the CDR3: TGTGCCAGCAGCTGGCTGTTACGTAGCGTGGATACGCAGTATTTT. It is translated as CASSWLLRSVDTQYF. The full variable domain, rest sourced from reference TRBV5-5 and TRBJ2-3, is DAGVTQSPTHLIKTRGQQVTLRCSPISGHKSVSWYQQVLGQGPQFIFQYYEKEERGRGNFPDRFSARQFPNYSSELNVNALLLGDSALYLCASSWLLRSVDTQYFGPGTRLTVL.

The CDR3 coding sequence is TGTGCCAGCAGCCCTATGGATACTGAAGCTTTCTTT. This codes for CASSPMDTEAFF. The V call is TRBV7-9, the J call TRBJ1-1; D call uncertain. V lost 5 bases and J 5 bases, leaving 9 bases between the germline ends. This CDR3 contains 12 residues. CDR1 is SEHNR and CDR2 is FQNEAQ in the germline V gene (reference sequence).

V gene TRBV10-3 combines with J gene TRBJ2-7, with D possibly TRBD2 on 7 matching bases. Deletions cut 5 bases from V and 6 bases from J, with 17 bases between. The CDR3 sequence is 14 residues long. CDR1 ENHRY and CDR2 SYGVKD come from the germline V gene. DNA of the CDR3: TGTGCCATCAGTTACCCCGGGGGGCCGGGCGAGCAGTACTTC. Translation gives CAISYPGGPGEQYF.

The chain employs TRBV4-2 and TRBJ2-7, with D unresolved. The V and J ends lost 1 base and 2 bases respectively, with 9 bases between them. Germline loops: CDR1 LGHNA, CDR2 YNFKEQ. CDR3 length equals 14 residues. Here the CDR3 reads CASSQGEGPYEQYF. The CDR3, as DNA: TGTGCCAGCAGCCAAGGGGAAGGTCCCTACGAGCAGTACTTC.

The chain employs TRBV15 and TRBJ1-2; possibly TRBD1 for D (6 bases). V was trimmed by 0 bases and J by 1 base, leaving 12 bases between them. The CDR3 extends over 16 amino acids. In germline, CDR1 is LNHNV, CDR2 YYDKDF (reference sequence). The CDR3 DNA sequence: TGTGCCACCAGCAGAGATGCGGACAGACTTAACTATGGCTACACCTTC. Translated, it gives CATSRDADRLNYGYTF.

This chain uses TRBV5-4 with TRBJ2-6; no definite D call. The germline V and J ends were trimmed by 0 bases and 0 bases, with 7 bases remaining between them. The CDR3 loop spans 16 amino acids. CDR1 is SGHNT, CDR2 YYREEE, per germline (reference sequence). CDR3 amino acids: CASSLVTGSGANVLTF. CDR3 sequence (DNA): TGTGCCAGCAGCTTGGTGACTGGCTCTGGGGCCAACGTCCTGACTTTC.

The rearrangement joins TRBV5-4 to TRBJ2-2; TRBD1 agrees at 9 bases. Germline CDR1 is SGHNT and CDR2 is YYREEE (reference sequence). V gave up 6 bases and J gave up 8 bases; unmatched junction bases: 5. The CDR3 extends over 13 amino acids. The CDR3 spells CASTDRGMGELFF. Written as DNA, the CDR3 is TGTGCCAGCACCGACAGGGGGATGGGGGAGCTGTTTTTT.

This rearrangement joins TRBV28 to TRBJ2-5; D tentatively fits TRBD1 or TRBD2 (6 bases each). Trimming cost V 2 bases and J 7 bases, with 14 bases left between them. Germline V lookup: CDR1 MDHEN, CDR2 SYDVKM. The CDR3 consists of 14 residues. DNA for the CDR3: TGTGCCAGCAGTTTAGGTGGGGGGCGAGGGACCCAGTACTTC. It encodes CASSLGGGRGTQYF.

This sequence joins TRBV28 and TRBJ1-1; 9 positions agree with TRBD1. Germline V gene sequence: CDR1 MDHEN, CDR2 SYDVKM. The junction had 10 bases not matched to a gene; V was cut back by 5 bases and J by 0 bases. This CDR3 contains 17 residues. DNA of the CDR3: TGTGCCAGCAGTCCCCCCCTGGGACAGGGTTTGAACACTGAAGCTTTCTTT. Its translation: CASSPPLGQGLNTEAFF.

This chain links TRBV7-3 with TRBJ2-3; D is ambiguous. Germline V gene lookup returns CDR1 SGHTA and CDR2 FQGTGA. V was clipped by 5 bases and J by 2 bases, with 5 bases between them. This CDR3 has 12 amino acids. CDR3 in DNA: TGTGCCAGCAGCCACGACACAGATACGCAGTATTTT. Residues: CASSHDTDTQYF.

The chain is built from TRBV5-1 and TRBJ2-7; a possible D gene is TRBD1 (6 bases). V shed 0 bases and J shed 0 bases, with 10 bases lying between them. This CDR3 spans 15 amino acids. CDR1 is SGHRS and CDR2 is YFSETQ in the germline V gene. CDR3 region: CASSLGQATSYEQYF. The CDR3 nucleotides are TGCGCCAGCAGCTTGGGACAGGCCACCTCCTACGAGCAGTACTTC. Full variable domain (rest looked up from reference TRBV5-1 and TRBJ2-7): KAGVTQTPRYLIKTRGQQVTLSCSPISGHRSVSWYQQTPGQGLQFLFEYFSETQRNKGNFPGRFSGRQFSNSRSEMNVSTLELGDSALYLCASSLGQATSYEQYFGPGTRLTVT.

The chain carries TRBV7-9 and TRBJ1-2, with a possible D match to TRBD1 (5 bases). The CDR3 is made up of 14 amino acids. V was pared by 5 bases and J by 6 bases, with 16 bases between. CDR1 is SEHNR and CDR2 is FQNEAQ in the germline V gene (reference sequence). The CDR3 nucleotides read TGTGCCAGCAGCCCATCCGGGACTGGGGATGGCTACACCTTC. Translated, it gives CASSPSGTGDGYTF. The full variable domain, its missing parts supplied by reference TRBV7-9 and TRBJ1-2, is DTGVSQNPRHKITKRGQNVTFRCDPISEHNRLYWYRQTLGQGPEFLTYFQNEAQLEKSRLLSDRFSAERPKGSFSTLEIQRTEQGDSAMYLCASSPSGTGDGYTFGSGTRLTVV.

V is TRBV6-5 and J is TRBJ2-3; the D gene is possibly TRBD2 (5 bases). The CDR3 spans 13 residues. Per the germline V gene, CDR1 is MNHEY and CDR2 is SVGAGI. Deletions cut 2 bases from V and 8 bases from J, with 11 bases between. CDR3 protein: CASSYPGVGTQYF. The CDR3 region has the DNA TGTGCCAGCAGTTACCCCGGGGTTGGTACGCAGTATTTT.

The genes are TRBV2 and TRBJ1-1; no definite D call. CDR3 length: 14 amino acids. The V gene's germline CDR1 is SNHLY and CDR2 FYNNEI. V dropped 3 bases and J dropped 1 base, with 9 bases sitting between them. The CDR3 loop is CASSEVPGNTEAFF. In DNA form, the CDR3 reads TGTGCCAGCAGTGAGGTCCCAGGGAACACTGAAGCTTTCTTT.

In this sample, this clone turned up once. The genes are TRBV7-3 and TRBJ2-1; 8 nucleotides align to TRBD2. V lost 5 bases to trimming and J lost 15 bases; unmatched junction nucleotides: 21. Germline lookup yields CDR1 SGHTA and CDR2 FQGTGA. The CDR3 spans 16 residues. CDR3 sequence (DNA): TGTGCCAGCAGCCCCCTTGTTCCCGAGAGCGGGGGTGGTCCGTTCTTC. It is translated as CASSPLVPESGGGPFF. The full variable domain, rest sourced from reference TRBV7-3 and TRBJ2-1, is GAGVSQTPSNKVTEKGKYVELRCDPISGHTALYWYRQSLGQGPEFLIYFQGTGAADDSGLPNDRFFAVRPEGSVSTLKIQRTERGDSAVYLCASSPLVPESGGGPFFGPGTRLTVL.

This chain joins TRBV2 and TRBJ1-2; no reliable D call. V lost 2 bases, J lost 0 bases, and 7 bases lay in between. CDR1 and CDR2 from the germline V gene are SNHLY and FYNNEI. This CDR3 spans 14 amino acids. CDR3 bases: TGTGCCAGCAGTGAAAGCAGTCCTAACTATGGCTACACCTTC. This sequence encodes CASSESSPNYGYTF.

The chain carries TRBV6-5 and TRBJ1-4; 12 bases line up with TRBD1. CDR1 MNHEY and CDR2 SVGAGI come from the germline V gene. The CDR3 is 14 residues long. Trimming removed 6 bases from V and 7 bases from J; junction bases left unmatched: 3. CDR3 sequence reads: CASRGTGGFEKLFF. For the CDR3, the DNA is TGTGCCAGCAGGGGGACAGGGGGCTTTGAAAAACTGTTTTTT.

V and J are TRBV2 and TRBJ2-7, with 7 bases lining up with TRBD2. The V gene end was trimmed by 5 bases and the J gene end by 0 bases; junction bases not matched to a gene: 10. The CDR3 consists of 16 residues. Germline assignment: CDR1 SNHLY and CDR2 FYNNEI. CDR3 bases: TGTGCCAGCAGTCGGTCCCTAGCGGTGAGCTCCTACGAGCAGTACTTC. Protein sequence: CASSRSLAVSSYEQYF.

The chain links TRBV6-5 to TRBJ1-2; D is perhaps TRBD1 (5 bases). Trimming pared 2 bases from V and 3 bases from J, leaving 16 bases between. From germline, CDR1 is MNHEY and CDR2 SVGAGI. There are 16 residues in the CDR3. The CDR3 DNA reads as TGTGCCAGCAGTTACCCTCGGGGCCGAGGGGACTATGGCTACACCTTC. The encoded protein is CASSYPRGRGDYGYTF.

The chain links TRBV5-1 to TRBJ2-3, with TRBD2 identical over 7 bases. Germline CDR1 is SGHRS and CDR2 is YFSETQ. The V segment lost 4 bases and the J segment 6 bases; nucleotides outside the gene matches: 17. This CDR3 spans 17 amino acids. This CDR3 reads CASSGSSTGGHTDTQYF. CDR3 DNA: TGCGCCAGCAGCGGGTCATCCACGGGAGGCCATACGGATACGCAGTATTTT.

The chain has TRBV21-1 and TRBJ2-2. TRBV21-1 is classified as a pseudogene. The CDR3 extends over 15 amino acids. The CDR3 DNA sequence: TGTGCCAGCAGCAAAGATAGGGGGGTCACCGGGGAGCTGTTTTTT. This encodes CASSKDRGVTGELFF.

The chain links TRBV5-4 to TRBJ2-3; D may match TRBD1 or TRBD2 (5 bases each). CDR1 and CDR2 from the germline V gene are SGHNT and YYREEE (reference sequence). The CDR3 loop spans 12 amino acids. Trimming pared 4 bases from V and 6 bases from J, leaving 9 bases between. The CDR3 DNA follows: TGTGCCAGCAGCACCGGGACGGATACGCAGTATTTT. Protein sequence: CASSTGTDTQYF.

The chain links TRBV5-1 to TRBJ2-6; D is undetermined. The CDR3 runs to 14 residues. Trimming shortened V by 4 bases and J by 1 base, and 6 bases separated the two germline ends. Per germline, CDR1 SGHRS and CDR2 YFSETQ. CDR3 sequence (DNA): TGCGCCAGCAGCGCCTCATCTGGGGCCAACGTCCTGACTTTC. Translated: CASSASSGANVLTF.

The chain is built from TRBV27 and TRBJ1-1, with unresolved D. The CDR3 runs 15 residues. CDR1 and CDR2 (germline): MNHEY, SMNVEV (reference sequence). V was pared by 2 bases and J by 0 bases, with 10 bases between. The CDR3 loop reads CASSLTTGMNTEAFF. CDR3 nucleotides: TGTGCCAGCAGTTTAACGACGGGAATGAACACTGAAGCTTTCTTT.

The sample holds one count of this clone. The rearrangement uses TRBV6-1 and TRBJ1-5, with a weak D call TRBD1 (5 bases). The CDR3 has 15 residues. Trimming left V 4 bases short and J 2 bases short, with 12 bases between. CDR1 and CDR2 (germline): MNHNS, SASEGT. The CDR3 sequence is CASSAPAGGNQPQHF. In DNA form, the CDR3 reads TGTGCCAGCAGTGCCCCCGCGGGGGGCAATCAGCCCCAGCATTTT.